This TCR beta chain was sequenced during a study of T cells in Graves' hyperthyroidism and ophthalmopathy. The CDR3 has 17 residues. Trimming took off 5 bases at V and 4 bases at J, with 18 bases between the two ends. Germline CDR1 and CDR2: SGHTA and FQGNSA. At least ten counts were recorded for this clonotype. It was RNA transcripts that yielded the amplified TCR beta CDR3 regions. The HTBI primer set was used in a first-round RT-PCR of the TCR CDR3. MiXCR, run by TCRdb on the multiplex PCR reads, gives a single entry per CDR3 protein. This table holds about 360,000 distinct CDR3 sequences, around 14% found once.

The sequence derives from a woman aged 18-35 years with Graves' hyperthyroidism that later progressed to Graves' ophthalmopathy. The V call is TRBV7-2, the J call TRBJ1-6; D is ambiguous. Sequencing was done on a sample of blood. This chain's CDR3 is CASSQVGEERYNSPLHF. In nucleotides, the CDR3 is TGTGCCAGCAGCCAAGTCGGGGAAGAGCGGTATAATTCACCCCTCCACTTT.